The rows below give T cell receptor beta chains drawn from one sample of a study of blood T cells in healthy people across ages. One entry per CDR3 protein results from TCRdb running MiXCR on the 5' RACE reads. The sample lists approximately 1.5 million distinct CDR3 sequences; approximately 43% were seen once. Sequencing was done on a sample of blood. The receptors originated from a woman between 18 and 29 years old in good health. The CDR3 runs from the conserved cysteine through the conserved F or W. The D gene is left open where the match is weak. Clone size is shown for a subset of rows, as once, few, many or a class of expanded clone.

TRBV20-1	few	TRBD2	TRBJ2-1	TGCAGTGCTAGAGAAGGCTCTAGCGGGGGATTCTCTGAGCAGTTCTTC	CSAREGSSGGFSEQFF
TRBV20-1	.	TRBD1	TRBJ1-2	TGCAGTGCCTACAGGGGCGCCGACTATGGCTACACCTTC	CSAYRGADYGYTF
TRBV20-1	.	TRBD1	TRBJ1-5	TGCAGTGCTAGAGATCCGGGACAGGGGGAGCAGCCCCAGCATTTT	CSARDPGQGEQPQHF
TRBV12-3/TRBV12-4	few	.	TRBJ2-3	TGTGCCAGCAGTTTCTTTCGAGGGGCCGGGGATACGCAGTATTTT	CASSFFRGAGDTQYF
TRBV28	.	.	TRBJ2-1	TGTGCCAGCAGTTTAAGGTCCGGACAGTACAATGAGCAGTTCTTC	CASSLRSGQYNEQFF
TRBV20-1	.	TRBD2	TRBJ2-2	TGCAGTGCTTTACTAGCGGGTTGTAGGGGGGAGCTGTTTTTT	CSALLAGCRGELFF
TRBV7-6	.	.	TRBJ2-2	TGTGCCAGCAGCTTAGTGGGGGGGCCCACCGGGGAGCTGTTTTTT	CASSLVGGPTGELFF
TRBV4-1	.	.	TRBJ2-7	TGCGCCAGCAGCCAAGGGACAGCCTTCTCCTACGAGCAGTACTTC	CASSQGTAFSYEQYF
TRBV7-2	few	TRBD2	TRBJ2-3	TGTGCCAGCAGCTCCCTAACTAGCGGAGTCACAGATACGCAGTATTTT	CASSSLTSGVTDTQYF
TRBV12-3/TRBV12-4	.	.	TRBJ1-6	TGTGCCAGCAGTTTCGGCACGAGCTCCTATAATTCACCCCTCCACTTT	CASSFGTSSYNSPLHF
TRBV25-1	.	.	TRBJ2-7	TGTGTCAGCATGGAACAGCACTCCTACGAGCAGTACTTC	CVSMEQHSYEQYF
TRBV9	many	TRBD1	TRBJ2-1	TGTGCCAGTCGCCGGGGACAGGGCTACAATGAGCAGTTCTTC	CASRRGQGYNEQFF
TRBV6-2/TRBV6-3	.	.	TRBJ1-5	TGTGCCACCTCTCTCAGGGGACGTGATCAGCCCCAGCATTTT	CATSLRGRDQPQHF
TRBV29-1	.	.	TRBJ1-2	TGCAGCGTTGGAGAAGAAGTTAACTATGGCTACACCTTC	CSVGEEVNYGYTF
TRBV7-2	.	TRBD2	TRBJ2-3	TGTGCCAGCAGCCGAGCCGGGGGGGCGGGTACAGATACGCAGTATTTT	CASSRAGGAGTDTQYF
TRBV29-1	.	.	TRBJ1-1	TGCAGCGCTAACAGGGCGAACACTGAAGCTTTCTTT	CSANRANTEAFF
TRBV20-1	.	TRBD2	TRBJ2-1	TGCAGTGCTAGATCCCCGGGGGGGCCCTACAATGAGCAGTTCTTC	CSARSPGGPYNEQFF
TRBV6-5	few	.	TRBJ2-7	TGTGCCAGCAGTTACGAGGCGCAAAGCTCCTACGAGCAGTACTTC	CASSYEAQSSYEQYF
TRBV30	.	.	TRBJ1-2	TGTGCCTGGATCCATTCCTATGGCTACACCTTC	CAWIHSYGYTF
TRBV20-1	few	TRBD2	TRBJ2-1	TGCAGTGCCCAATCTCTAGCGGGAGGGTACAATGAGCAGTTCTTC	CSAQSLAGGYNEQFF
TRBV6-6	.	.	TRBJ2-3	TGTGCCAGCAGTTTATATAGCAACCATACGCAGTATTTT	CASSLYSNHTQYF
TRBV20-1	few	.	TRBJ2-2	TGCAGTGCTAGAGATGGGGGGCCCGGGGAGCTGTTTTTT	CSARDGGPGELFF
TRBV27	.	.	TRBJ2-7	TGTGCCAGCAGTTTAGTGGCAGGGGGAGGCTACGAGCAGTACTTC	CASSLVAGGGYEQYF
TRBV18	.	TRBD1	TRBJ1-6	TGTGCCAGCTCACCGGGGACAGCGATTAATTCACCCCTCCACTTT	CASSPGTAINSPLHF
TRBV29-1	few	.	TRBJ2-7	TGCAGCGTTGTAGTCGTGGCGTCCTACGAGCAGTACTTC	CSVVVVASYEQYF
TRBV28	few	.	TRBJ1-1	TGTGCCAGCAGGACGGGACTTCAAAACACTGAAGCTTTCTTT	CASRTGLQNTEAFF
TRBV6-1	.	.	TRBJ2-7	TGTGCCAGCAGTGAAGCGGCGCACACCTACGAGCAGTACTTC	CASSEAAHTYEQYF
TRBV7-2	few	.	TRBJ2-2	TGTGCCAGCGGTGACACCGGGGAGCTGTTTTTT	CASGDTGELFF
TRBV25-1	.	TRBD1	TRBJ1-2	TGTGCCAGCAGCGACCCGGACAGGGGGATCTATGGCTACACCTTC	CASSDPDRGIYGYTF
TRBV14	.	.	TRBJ1-1	TGTGCCAGCAGCCATAGACAGCCGAACACTGTAGCTTTCTTT	CASSHRQPNTVAFF
TRBV6-2/TRBV6-3	.	TRBD2	TRBJ2-5	TGTGCCAGCAGCGGGGGACGAGCGGGAAGAGAGACCCAGTACTTC	CASSGGRAGRETQYF
TRBV4-3	.	.	TRBJ2-3	TGCGCCAGCAGCCAAGCCAGGCTGACTAGCACAGATACGCAGTATTTT	CASSQARLTSTDTQYF
TRBV25-1	few	.	TRBJ2-7	TGTGCCAGCAGTGCCCCCCCTGTGGACGAGCAGTACTTC	CASSAPPVDEQYF
TRBV28	few	TRBD1	TRBJ2-7	TGTGCCAGCAGCCTCCCCGGGACAGCGTACGAGCAGTACTTC	CASSLPGTAYEQYF
TRBV11-2	.	TRBD2	TRBJ2-7	TGTGCCAGCGGGCGGGGGGGAAATTACGAGCAGTACTTC	CASGRGGNYEQYF
TRBV20-1	few	TRBD1	TRBJ2-3	TGCAGTGCAGAGGCCAGGGGGCGGTGGCGCACAGATACGCAGTATTTT	CSAEARGRWRTDTQYF
TRBV29-1	few	.	TRBJ2-4	TGCAGTGGCGCGGATACCGACCACATTCAGTACTTC	CSGADTDHIQYF
TRBV29-1	.	.	TRBJ2-1	TGCAGCGTCGGGAGGACTAGCTCAGGGGGTGAGCAGTTCTTC	CSVGRTSSGGEQFF
TRBV27	.	.	TRBJ2-7	TGTGCCAGCAGTGCCCCGGGAGCTTCTTTTTACGAGCAGTACTTC	CASSAPGASFYEQYF
TRBV20-1	few	.	TRBJ1-2	TGCAGTGCTAGAATGGGGGAGGACTGGGGCTACACCTTC	CSARMGEDWGYTF
TRBV20-1	many	.	TRBJ2-7	TGCAGTGCTAGAGACGCGGCAGGCTCATCCTACGAGCAGTACTTC	CSARDAAGSSYEQYF
TRBV28	.	TRBD2	TRBJ2-4	TGTGCCAGCAGTCTGGGGGGGAGCTGGAAAAACATTCAGTACTTC	CASSLGGSWKNIQYF
TRBV12-3/TRBV12-4	.	TRBD1	TRBJ2-1	TGTGCCAGCAGTTTGTTGGGACAGGGGATTTACAATGAGCAGTTCTTC	CASSLLGQGIYNEQFF
TRBV25-1	once	.	TRBJ1-1	TGTGCAGGGGAGTGCACTGAAGCTTTCTTT	CAGECTEAFF
TRBV7-2	.	TRBD1	TRBJ1-6	TGTGCCAGCAGCGAGCCTCCGGGACAGATTAATTCACCCCTCCACTTT	CASSEPPGQINSPLHF
TRBV12-3/TRBV12-4	few	.	TRBJ1-1	TGTGCCAGCAGTCTCCCCACTGAAGCTTTCTTT	CASSLPTEAFF